These 15 T cell receptor beta chains were all obtained from the same sample, sequenced in a study of regulatory T cells in long-lasting Graves disease. To make TCR beta libraries, researchers used iRepertoire HTBI primers and Arm-PCR of CDR3 regions. TCRdb reprocessed the multiplex PCR reads with MiXCR, giving one entry per CDR3 protein. The sample includes about 370,000 distinct CDR3 sequences, less than 20% of them seen just once. Regarding time point: newly diagnosed GD, antithyroid drugs for less than 3 months. The TCR library was prepared using RNA isolated from PBMCs. The sample in question was peripheral blood mononuclear cells (PBMCs), obtained at new diagnosis, from a patient treated with antithyroid drugs. Receptor source: a female donor with Graves disease.

This clonotype occurred many times. CDR3 region: CASSSTFTGRGANVLTF. CDR3 nucleotides: TGCGCCAGCAGCTCGACTTTTACAGGGCGAGGGGCCAACGTCCTGACTTTC. The J gene is TRBJ2-6, the V gene TRBV5-1, with D tentatively TRBD1 (6 bases). Germline V gene data show CDR1 as SGHRS and CDR2 as YFSETQ. Trimming stripped 3 bases from V and 4 bases from J, with 17 bases between. The CDR3 length is 17 residues.

In its sample, this clonotype was seen many times. The rearrangement uses TRBV10-3 and TRBJ2-7; 8 bases are shared with TRBD2. CDR1 is ENHRY, CDR2 SYGVKD, per germline. The CDR3 has 16 residues. V was pared by 5 bases and J by 3 bases, with 12 bases of the junction left unmatched. In DNA, the CDR3 is TGTGCCATCAGTACAAGATCCCAGGCGGGAGGCTACGAGCAGTACTTC. Protein sequence: CAISTRSQAGGYEQYF.

This clonotype was detected many times. The V and J genes are TRBV24-1 and TRBJ2-5, with D perhaps matching TRBD2 (6 bases). Trimming removed 6 bases from V and 1 base from J, with 11 bases in between. This CDR3 contains 14 residues. In germline, CDR1 is KGHDR, CDR2 SFDVKD. CDR3 region: CATSQREVQETQYF. The CDR3 region has the DNA TGTGCCACCAGTCAAAGGGAGGTCCAAGAGACCCAGTACTTC.

CDR3 loop: CASSLEQGMGDEQYF. DNA for the CDR3: TGTGCCAGCAGTTTAGAACAGGGGATGGGGGACGAGCAGTACTTC. This chain joins TRBV27 and TRBJ2-7; 7 bases are a match to TRBD1. The V and J ends lost 2 bases and 5 bases, in that order; junction bases with no gene match: 9. The CDR3 length is 15 residues. Germline lookup yields CDR1 MNHEY and CDR2 SMNVEV (reference sequence).

This clonotype was counted many times. The chain has TRBV2 and TRBJ2-5; D is perhaps TRBD2 (7 bases). The length of the CDR3 is 16 residues. V was cut by 1 base and J by 5 bases, with 17 bases left in between. The germline gives CDR1 SNHLY, CDR2 FYNNEI. The CDR3 loop reads CASSEGEGGAAETQYF. CDR3 DNA sequence: TGTGCCAGCAGTGAAGGAGAGGGGGGGGCGGCGGAGACCCAGTACTTC.

The chain carries TRBV10-1 and TRBJ2-1; 8 bases align to TRBD2. Germline loops: CDR1 WNHNN, CDR2 SYGVQD (reference sequence). V lost 3 bases, J lost 4 bases, and 2 bases stayed unmatched. This CDR3 region has 14 residues. CDR3 coding DNA: TGCGCCAGCAGTGACGGGGGGGTATACAATGAGCAGTTCTTC. It translates to CASSDGGVYNEQFF.

This sequence joins TRBV18 and TRBJ2-1, with D possibly matching TRBD1 (5 bases). V was cut by 3 bases and J by 8 bases, with 11 bases left in between. The CDR3 is made up of 13 amino acids. Germline V CDR1 and CDR2: KGHSH, LQKENI. CDR3 nucleotide sequence: TGTGCCAGCTCACCCTGGACAAGCGATGAGCAGTTCTTC. This codes for CASSPWTSDEQFF. Variable domain in full (rest from reference TRBV18 and TRBJ2-1): NAGVMQNPRHLVRRRGQEARLRCSPMKGHSHVYWYRQLPEEGLKFMVYLQKENIIDESGMPKERFSAEFPKEGPSILRIQQVVRGDSAAYFCASSPWTSDEQFFGPGTRLTVL.

This clonotype was counted many times. J is TRBJ1-2 and V is TRBV27; 10 nucleotides agree with TRBD1. Trimming took 5 bases from V and 5 from J; bases not matched to a gene: 2. Germline V gene sequence: CDR1 MNHEY, CDR2 SMNVEV (reference sequence). The CDR3 sequence is 13 residues long. CDR3 residues: CASSGQGVYGYTF. In nucleotides, the CDR3 is TGTGCCAGCAGTGGACAGGGGGTTTATGGCTACACCTTC.

This clonotype was seen at least ten times. The chain links TRBV28 to TRBJ1-1, with a tentative D call TRBD1 (6 bases). The CDR3 contains 15 residues. V lost 3 bases, J lost 6 bases, and 17 bases lay in between. Germline CDR1 reads MDHEN; CDR2 reads SYDVKM. For the CDR3, the DNA is TGTGCCAGCAGTTTTGGACCTGGGGGCTACCCTGAAGCTTTCTTT. As protein: CASSFGPGGYPEAFF.

This rearrangement joins TRBV7-9 to TRBJ2-1, with 7 bases that match TRBD2. With V trimmed by 5 bases and J by 15 bases, 7 bases remained unmatched. The CDR3 totals 11 residues. From germline, CDR1 is SEHNR and CDR2 FQNEAQ (reference sequence). The CDR3 DNA follows: TGTGCCAGCAGCCCCCGGGAGGATCTGTTCTTC. Translated, it gives CASSPREDLFF.

This clonotype was seen a few times. The chain joins TRBV2 to TRBJ2-5; TRBD1 might be the D (6 bases). The germline CDR1 and CDR2 sequences are SNHLY and FYNNEI. V lost 2 bases and J lost 4, with 14 bases in between. CDR3 length: 15 residues. The CDR3 loop is CASSELAGVRETQYF. In nucleotides, the CDR3 is TGTGCCAGCAGTGAATTGGCAGGGGTGAGAGAGACCCAGTACTTC.

J is TRBJ2-7 and V is TRBV20-1, with 7 bases that match TRBD2. The germline CDR1 and CDR2 sequences are DFQATT and SNEGSKA (reference sequence). The CDR3 extends over 14 amino acids. Trimming took 2 bases from V and 7 from J; bases not matched to a gene: 11. CDR3 amino acids: CSARKSSGKSEQYF. The CDR3 coding sequence is TGCAGTGCTAGAAAGTCAAGCGGGAAGAGTGAGCAGTACTTC.

In its sample, this clonotype was seen many times. The chain couples TRBV28 to TRBJ1-3; D remains unclear. V lost 7 bases to trimming and J lost 0 bases, with 13 bases between them. This CDR3 region has 15 residues. Germline V CDR1 and CDR2: MDHEN, SYDVKM. In nucleotides, the CDR3 is TGTGCCAGCACCCCTACGCTGAGCTCTGGAAACACCATATATTTT. This translates into CASTPTLSSGNTIYF.

This clonotype was seen repeatedly, ten times or more. The rearrangement joins TRBV30 to TRBJ2-5; D may be TRBD1 (5 bases). This CDR3 region has 13 residues. Germline CDR1 and CDR2: GTSNPN and SVGIG (reference sequence). Trimming pared 2 bases from V and 5 bases from J, leaving 12 bases between. The CDR3, as DNA: TGTGCCTGGAGTTTTCAGGGTATGGAGACCCAGTACTTC. This sequence encodes CAWSFQGMETQYF.

Ten or more counts support this clonotype. The chain links TRBV19 to TRBJ1-2; D is unclear. Trimming cost V 7 bases and J 6 bases, with 15 bases left between them. CDR3 size: 13 residues. Germline CDR1 LNHDA, CDR2 SQIVND (reference sequence). CDR3 in DNA: TGTGCCAGTATGTATTCACCTCCTAATGGCTACACCTTC. Protein product: CASMYSPPNGYTF.